Listed here are 11 T cell receptor beta chains from one sample, sequenced in a study of technical replicates of blood from several donors (dated by TCRdb to the late 2010s). Library generation was performed with the immunoSEQ multiplex PCR assay. What TCRdb holds here is the immuneACCESS table cut down to in-frame rearrangements. Part of the clones is not present; checked against another copy, under half of the missing clones reflect an unresolved V gene, and the others are unexplained. The sample table holds fewer than 100,000 clones, of which under 97% were seen once. Approximately 0.22% of the sample lies in the top ten. Material for sequencing was T cells isolated from PBMCs. The source of these receptors is a human donor in good health.

The chain uses TRBV7-3 and TRBJ2-7, with 9 bases fitting TRBD2. Germline CDR1 is SGHTA and CDR2 is FQGTGA. CDR3 length: 15 amino acids. Trimming at V came to 5 bases and at J to 2 bases, leaving 7 bases not matched to a gene. The CDR3 protein is CASSAAGGLTYEQYF. CDR3 nucleotides: TGTGCCAGCAGCGCAGCGGGGGGTCTCACCTACGAGCAGTACTTC.

The chain recombines TRBV11-3 with TRBJ2-1; 9 bases fit TRBD1. Unmatched junction bases numbered 6, after V lost 0 bases and J lost 9 bases. CDR1 SGHNT and CDR2 YENEEA come from the germline V gene. The CDR3 has 15 residues. This CDR3 is CASSLDGDRDSEQFF. The CDR3 bases are TGTGCCAGCAGCTTAGATGGGGACAGGGATTCTGAGCAGTTCTTC.

This sequence joins TRBV4-1 and TRBJ2-7; 7 positions agree with TRBD1. The germline V gene encodes CDR1 MGHRA and CDR2 YSYEKL. The CDR3 runs to 15 residues. V shed 3 bases and J 7 bases; nucleotides not matched to a gene: 12. The CDR3 DNA is TGCGCCAGCAGCCAGCGACAGGGAGATACGAAGGAGCAGTACTTC. Its protein product is CASSQRQGDTKEQYF.

This rearrangement joins TRBV13 to TRBJ2-7, with a possible D match to TRBD1 (5 bases). Germline V gene sequence: CDR1 PRHDT, CDR2 FYEKMQ (reference sequence). The CDR3 consists of 17 residues. The V gene lost 5 bases and the J gene lost 0 bases, with 20 bases spanning the gap. The CDR3 DNA sequence: TGTGCCAGCAGCCCCGCATTCACAGGCGATAGCTCCTACGAGCAGTACTTC. It yields the protein CASSPAFTGDSSYEQYF.

The V gene is TRBV2, the J gene TRBJ2-7, with 7 bases lining up with TRBD2. The CDR3 consists of 12 residues. V shed 6 bases and J 7 bases; nucleotides not matched to a gene: 6. Germline values: CDR1 SNHLY, CDR2 FYNNEI. DNA of the CDR3: TGTGCCAGCAGCCCGGAGGGAGGGGAGCAGTACTTC. Amino acid sequence: CASSPEGGEQYF.

The V gene is TRBV5-1, the J gene TRBJ2-7; tentatively, D is TRBD1 (6 bases). V gave up 3 bases and J gave up 5 bases, with 12 bases separating them. Per germline, CDR1 SGHRS and CDR2 YFSETQ. The length of the CDR3 is 13 residues. CDR3 loop: CASSSGVYDEQYF. The CDR3 coding sequence is TGCGCCAGCAGCTCAGGGGTTTACGACGAGCAGTACTTC.

The chain links TRBV7-9 to TRBJ1-2, with 12 bases lining up with TRBD1. Germline V lookup: CDR1 SEHNR, CDR2 FQNEAQ (reference sequence). J was trimmed by 8 bases and V by 5 bases; bases with no gene match: 6. The CDR3 consists of 14 residues. The CDR3 loop reads CASSPGQGAFGYTF. As DNA, the CDR3 is TGTGCCAGCAGCCCGGGACAGGGGGCGTTCGGCTACACCTTC. The complete variable domain, with remaining parts taken from reference TRBV7-9 and TRBJ1-2, reads DTGVSQNPRHKITKRGQNVTFRCDPISEHNRLYWYRQTLGQGPEFLTYFQNEAQLEKSRLLSDRFSAERPKGSFSTLEIQRTEQGDSAMYLCASSPGQGAFGYTFGSGTRLTVV.

The chain employs TRBV5-1 and TRBJ2-2; D is unclear. This CDR3 has 15 amino acids. Trimming stripped 4 bases from V and 2 bases from J, with 12 bases between. Germline loops: CDR1 SGHRS, CDR2 YFSETQ. For the CDR3, the DNA is TGCGCCAGCAGCATGGCCAGCGAAAACACCGGGGAGCTGTTTTTT. Residues: CASSMASENTGELFF.

This sequence joins TRBV7-8 and TRBJ2-7, with TRBD1 matching over 7 bases. This CDR3 spans 15 amino acids. J was trimmed by 2 bases and V by 4 bases; bases with no gene match: 8. Germline V lookup: CDR1 SGHVS, CDR2 FQNEAQ. DNA of the CDR3: TGTGCCAGCAGCTCCCGACAGGGTCCACCCTACGAGCAGTACTTC. Its protein is CASSSRQGPPYEQYF. Full variable domain (remainder filled in from reference TRBV7-8 and TRBJ2-7): GAGVSQSPRYKVAKRGQDVALRCDPISGHVSLFWYQQALGQGPEFLTYFQNEAQLDKSGLPSDRFFAERPEGSVSTLKIQRTQQEDSAVYLCASSSRQGPPYEQYFGPGTRLTVT.

The rearrangement uses TRBV18 and TRBJ1-5; a weak D match, TRBD1 (5 bases). The CDR3 has 13 amino acids. V gave up 6 bases and J gave up 2 bases, with 8 bases separating them. Germline-derived CDR1 and CDR2 are KGHSH and LQKENI. The DNA for the CDR3 is TGTGCCAGCTCGCAAGGGGGCAATCAGCCCCAGCATTTT. Protein product: CASSQGGNQPQHF.

This chain joins TRBV4-1 and TRBJ2-1; TRBD2 aligns across 8 bases. V lost 3 bases to trimming and J lost 8 bases; unmatched junction nucleotides: 12. The CDR3 extends over 16 amino acids. The germline CDR1 and CDR2 sequences are MGHRA and YSYEKL. CDR3 region: CASSHRAGVLSDEQFF. The CDR3 coding sequence is TGCGCCAGCAGCCATAGAGCGGGAGTTTTATCGGATGAGCAGTTCTTC.